Each of the 9 T cell receptor beta chains below was sequenced from the same sample in a study of blood T cell repertoires in COVID-19. Using immunoSEQ multiplex PCR, the repertoire was profiled, and TCRdb retains in-frame clones only, with some absent. Among fewer than 450,000 clones listed, approximately 90% were seen once. The sequenced material came from PBMCs or T cells enriched from blood (not recorded which). These receptor sequences come from a young woman who had recovered from COVID-19.

This clone was seen only a few times. This chain connects TRBV12-5 to TRBJ1-4; D is unresolved. Germline values: CDR1 LGHNT, CDR2 FRNRAP. Trimming stripped 7 bases from V and 7 bases from J, with 22 bases between. CDR3 length equals 16 residues. As DNA, the CDR3 is TGTGCTAGTGCCCGGACTGACCCCTTCCCGGGTGAAAAACTGTTTTTT. It encodes CASARTDPFPGEKLFF. Full variable domain (outside the CDR3, taken from reference TRBV12-5 and TRBJ1-4): DARVTQTPRHKVTEMGQEVTMRCQPILGHNTVFWYRQTMMQGLELLAYFRNRAPLDDSGMPKDRFSAEMPDATLATLKIQPSEPRDSAVYFCASARTDPFPGEKLFFGSGTQLSVL.

Notes on this clone: A read error may account for a junction end that differs from germline. This sequence joins TRBV7-7 and TRBJ2-1; TRBD1 might be the D (5 bases). CDR1 is SSHAT, CDR2 FNYEAQ, per germline (reference sequence). The CDR3 sequence is 13 residues long. In DNA, the CDR3 is TGTGCTAGCAGCTCGGAAAGGGGCGGTGAGCAGTTCTTC. Translation gives CASSSERGGEQFF. Full variable domain (missing parts from reference TRBV7-7 and TRBJ2-1): GAGVSQSPRYKVTKRGQDVTLRCDPISSHATLYWYQQALGQGPEFLTYFNYEAQPDKSGLPSDRFSAERPEGSISTLTIQRTEQRDSAMYRCASSSERGGEQFFGPGTRLTVL.

V is TRBV5-1 and J is TRBJ2-1; 8 bases agree with TRBD1. Germline V gene sequence: CDR1 SGHRS, CDR2 YFSETQ. CDR3 length equals 14 residues. J lost 5 bases, V lost 2 bases, and 3 bases had no gene match. CDR3 amino acids: CASSFGQGHNEQFF. The CDR3 bases are TGCGCCAGCAGCTTCGGACAGGGCCACAATGAGCAGTTCTTC.

This clone showed up just a few times. This chain links TRBV7-9 with TRBJ2-7, with unresolved D. With 5 bases removed from V and 2 bases from J, the gap between germline ends came to 10 bases. Per germline, CDR1 SEHNR and CDR2 FQNEAQ (reference sequence). The CDR3 extends over 13 amino acids. DNA for the CDR3: TGTGCCAGCAGCACACCAATGGCCTACGAGCAGTACTTC. Protein: CASSTPMAYEQYF. Supplemented by reference TRBV7-9 and TRBJ2-7, the full variable domain reads DTGVSQNPRHKITKRGQNVTFRCDPISEHNRLYWYRQTLGQGPEFLTYFQNEAQLEKSRLLSDRFSAERPKGSFSTLEIQRTEQGDSAMYLCASSTPMAYEQYFGPGTRLTVT.

Only one count was recorded for this clone. This chain joins TRBV12-5 and TRBJ1-2; D unresolved. With 5 bases removed from V and 8 bases from J, the gap between germline ends came to 21 bases. Germline V gene sequence: CDR1 LGHNT, CDR2 FRNRAP. The CDR3 loop spans 15 amino acids. The CDR3 loop reads CASGDPRMPLRGYTF. For the CDR3, the DNA is TGTGCTAGTGGTGACCCGCGGATGCCACTGAGGGGCTACACCTTC.

About this clone itself: Other DNA sequences in the same sample also yield this CDR3. The chain joins TRBV7-2 to TRBJ2-5, with 11 positions matching TRBD2. This CDR3 comprises 16 residues. V gave up 2 bases and J gave up 1 base; unmatched junction bases: 3. CDR1 and CDR2 (germline): SGHTA, FQGNSA. The CDR3, as DNA: TGTGCCAGCAGCTTATCCCTAGCGGGGGGCCAAGAGACCCAGTACTTC. It translates to CASSLSLAGGQETQYF.

The chain uses TRBV18 and TRBJ2-6; 7 positions match TRBD2. The CDR3 is 18 residues long. The junction had 9 bases not matched to a gene; V was cut back by 0 bases and J by 4 bases. The V gene's germline CDR1 is KGHSH and CDR2 LQKENI. The CDR3 here is CASSPPLREIRGANVLTF. DNA for the CDR3: TGTGCCAGCTCACCACCCCTGCGGGAGATCAGGGGGGCCAACGTCCTGACTTTC. Complete variable domain (other parts from reference TRBV18 and TRBJ2-6): NAGVMQNPRHLVRRRGQEARLRCSPMKGHSHVYWYRQLPEEGLKFMVYLQKENIIDESGMPKERFSAEFPKEGPSILRIQQVVRGDSAAYFCASSPPLREIRGANVLTFGAGSRLTVL.

This chain links TRBV2 with TRBJ1-5; no reliable D call. Trimming cost V 6 bases and J 7 bases, with 13 bases left between them. Per the germline V gene, CDR1 is SNHLY and CDR2 is FYNNEI. The CDR3 has 13 residues. CDR3 sequence: CASRNLGVQPQHF. For the CDR3, the DNA is TGTGCCAGCAGGAACCTCGGGGTACAGCCCCAGCATTTT.

This sequence joins TRBV7-3 and TRBJ2-1; the match to TRBD2 covers 10 bases. Looked up from germline, CDR1 is SGHTA and CDR2 is FQGTGA. The CDR3 loop spans 16 amino acids. Trimming took 3 bases from V and 5 from J; bases not matched to a gene: 7. The CDR3 nucleotides read TGTGCCAGCAGCTTCCTAGCGGGGGCACCTGACAATGAGCAGTTCTTC. Protein product: CASSFLAGAPDNEQFF. The complete variable domain, with remaining parts taken from reference TRBV7-3 and TRBJ2-1, reads GAGVSQTPSNKVTEKGKYVELRCDPISGHTALYWYRQSLGQGPEFLIYFQGTGAADDSGLPNDRFFAVRPEGSVSTLKIQRTERGDSAVYLCASSFLAGAPDNEQFFGPGTRLTVL.